This T cell receptor (beta chain) came from a study of blood T cell repertoires in COVID-19. Authors' processing steps: Amplification from reference gene primers served as the basis for estimated nucleated cell counts. Measured with immunoSEQ multiplex PCR; TCRdb has only the in-frame clones, and not every one. Clone size and V and J calls were adopted from that table, with D and trimming inferred from the DNA. The sample has 200,000 to 300,000 clones; approximately 92% are singletons. Germline values: CDR1 SGHRS, CDR2 YFSETQ. The CDR3 runs to 16 residues. V was pared by 4 bases and J by 0 bases, with 13 bases between. This clone has a single count.

The sequenced sample consisted of peripheral blood. This sequence joins TRBV5-1 and TRBJ1-4, with D possibly being TRBD1 (6 bases). The receptor's source is a person aged 18-30 years with COVID-19, enrolled during active disease. CDR3 sequence reads: CASSRQDNPTNEKLFF. The CDR3 nucleotides read TGCGCCAGCAGCCGACAGGACAACCCAACTAATGAAAAACTGTTTTTT. The full variable domain, with the rest looked up from reference TRBV5-1 and TRBJ1-4, is KAGVTQTPRYLIKTRGQQVTLSCSPISGHRSVSWYQQTPGQGLQFLFEYFSETQRNKGNFPGRFSGRQFSNSRSEMNVSTLELGDSALYLCASSRQDNPTNEKLFFGSGTQLSVL.